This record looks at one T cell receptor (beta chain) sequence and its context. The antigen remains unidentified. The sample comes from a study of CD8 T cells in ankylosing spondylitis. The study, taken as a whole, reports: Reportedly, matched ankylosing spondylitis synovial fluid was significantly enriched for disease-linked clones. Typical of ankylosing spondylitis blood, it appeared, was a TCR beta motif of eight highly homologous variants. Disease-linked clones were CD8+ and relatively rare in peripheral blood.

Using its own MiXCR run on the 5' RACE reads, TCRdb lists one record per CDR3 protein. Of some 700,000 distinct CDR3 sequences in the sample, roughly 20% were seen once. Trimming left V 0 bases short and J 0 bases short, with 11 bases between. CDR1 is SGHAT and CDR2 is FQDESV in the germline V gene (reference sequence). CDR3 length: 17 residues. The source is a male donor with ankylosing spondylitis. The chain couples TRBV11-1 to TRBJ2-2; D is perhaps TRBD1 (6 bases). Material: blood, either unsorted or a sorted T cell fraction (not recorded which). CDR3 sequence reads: CASSLAWTATNTGELFF. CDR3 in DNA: TGTGCCAGCAGCTTAGCGTGGACAGCGACGAACACCGGGGAGCTGTTTTTT.